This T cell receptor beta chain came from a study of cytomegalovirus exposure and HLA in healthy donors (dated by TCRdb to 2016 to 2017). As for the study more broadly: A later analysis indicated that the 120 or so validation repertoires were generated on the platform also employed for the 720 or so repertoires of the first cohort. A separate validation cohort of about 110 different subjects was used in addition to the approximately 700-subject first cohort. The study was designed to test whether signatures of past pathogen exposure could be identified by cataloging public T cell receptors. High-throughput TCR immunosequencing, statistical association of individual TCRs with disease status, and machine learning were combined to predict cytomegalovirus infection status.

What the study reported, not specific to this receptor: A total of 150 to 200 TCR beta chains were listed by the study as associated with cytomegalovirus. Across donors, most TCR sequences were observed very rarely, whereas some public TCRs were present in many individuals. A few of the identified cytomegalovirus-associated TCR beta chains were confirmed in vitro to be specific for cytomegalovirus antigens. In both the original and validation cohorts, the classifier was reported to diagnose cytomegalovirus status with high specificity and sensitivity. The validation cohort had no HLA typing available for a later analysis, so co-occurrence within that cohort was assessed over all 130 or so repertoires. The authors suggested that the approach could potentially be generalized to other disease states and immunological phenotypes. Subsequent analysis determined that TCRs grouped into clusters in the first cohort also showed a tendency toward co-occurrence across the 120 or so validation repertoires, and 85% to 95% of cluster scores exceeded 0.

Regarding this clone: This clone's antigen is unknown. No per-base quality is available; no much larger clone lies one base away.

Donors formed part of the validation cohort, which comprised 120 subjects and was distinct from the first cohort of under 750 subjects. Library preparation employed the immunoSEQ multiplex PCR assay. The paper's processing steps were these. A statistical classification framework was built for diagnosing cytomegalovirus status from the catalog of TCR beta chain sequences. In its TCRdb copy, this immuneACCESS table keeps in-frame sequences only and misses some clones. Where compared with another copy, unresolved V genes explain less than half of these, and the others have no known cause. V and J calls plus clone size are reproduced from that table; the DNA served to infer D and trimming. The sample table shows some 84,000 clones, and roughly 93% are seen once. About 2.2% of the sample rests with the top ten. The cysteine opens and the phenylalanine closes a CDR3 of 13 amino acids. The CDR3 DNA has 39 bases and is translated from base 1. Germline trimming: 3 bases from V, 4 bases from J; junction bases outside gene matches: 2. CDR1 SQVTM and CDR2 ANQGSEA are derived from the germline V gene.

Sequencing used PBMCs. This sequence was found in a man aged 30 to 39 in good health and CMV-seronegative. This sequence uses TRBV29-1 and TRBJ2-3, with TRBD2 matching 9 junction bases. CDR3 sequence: CSVDGTSPDTQYF. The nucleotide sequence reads TGCAGCGTTGACGGGACTAGCCCAGATACGCAGTATTTT.